The T cell receptor beta chain described here comes from a study of blood T cell repertoires in COVID-19. The overall study: Sites across the United States, Italy and Spain contributed samples from acute and convalescent COVID-19.

Participants came from 20 to 25 US areas, aged roughly 18 to 90 years. The CDR3 has 18 residues. The trim removed 3 bases at V and 4 bases at J, leaving 6 bases unmatched. Germline values: CDR1 SNHLY, CDR2 FYNNEI. As processed by the authors: Amplification of reference gene primers provided the estimated nucleated cell counts. Produced via immunoSEQ multiplex PCR; TCRdb's table is partial and in-frame only. V and J calls and clone size come straight from that table; D and trimming were deduced from the DNA. Of about 280,000 clones in the sample, roughly 87% are singletons; the top ten hold 0.75% to 1%. This clone was found once.

The source of this sequence is a woman aged 25-40 years who had recovered from COVID-19. Sequenced material: PBMCs or T cells enriched from blood (not recorded which). The chain couples TRBV2 to TRBJ2-1; TRBD2 matches at 16 bases. The CDR3: CASSEGLAGGTLYNEQFF. CDR3 DNA sequence: TGTGCCAGCAGTGAGGGACTAGCGGGGGGGACCCTTTACAATGAGCAGTTCTTC.